This entry lists 3 T cell receptor beta chains sequenced from one sample in a study of blood T cell repertoires in COVID-19. Clones were sequenced by immunoSEQ multiplex PCR, and TCRdb holds only the in-frame ones, with some missing. This sample carries some 200,000 clones, 80% to 90% of them seen once, and the ten largest clones take about 2.2%. What was sequenced was peripheral blood. Receptor source: a woman aged 45-60 years with acute or convalescent COVID-19.

This clone occurred once. This chain connects TRBV3-1 (or the pseudogene TRBV3-2) to TRBJ2-1; TRBD1 matches at 7 bases. This CDR3 region has 18 residues. The germline V gene has CDR1 LGHDT and CDR2 YNNKEL (reference sequence). J gave up 9 bases and V 4 bases, and 21 bases lay outside the gene matches. CDR3 sequence reads: CASSRIRGGKRSGGEQFF. Written as DNA, the CDR3 is TGTGCCAGCAGCCGCATAAGAGGGGGCAAGCGGTCCGGTGGTGAGCAGTTCTTC.

The count of this clone is one. The rearrangement uses TRBV3-1 (or the pseudogene TRBV3-2) and TRBJ1-4; 7 nucleotides agree with TRBD1. The germline V gene has CDR1 LGHDT and CDR2 YNNKEL (reference sequence). This CDR3 has 12 amino acids. With V trimmed by 0 bases and J by 13 bases, 2 bases remained unmatched. CDR3 sequence reads: CASSQDRDRLFF. The DNA of the CDR3 is TGTGCCAGCAGCCAAGACCGGGACAGACTGTTTTTT.

The rearrangement links TRBV1 to TRBJ2-1; the table gives TRBD2 as D, unverified against the DNA. TRBV1 is tagged as a pseudogene. The CDR3 is made up of 16 amino acids. This CDR3 is CTSSRRLAGGPPGQFF. CDR3 DNA sequence: TGCACCAGCAGCCGACGACTAGCGGGGGGCCCCCCGGGGCAGTTCTTC.